This is a list of T cell receptor beta chains from one sample in a study of glioma-infiltrating T cells. TCRdb processed the multiplex PCR reads anew with MiXCR; each CDR3 protein has one entry. The sample has about 400,000 distinct CDR3 sequences, more than 35% seen once; the top ten hold approximately 12%. What was sequenced was glioma tissue, nonneoplastic brain tissue, or PBMCs (not recorded which). Source of these receptors: a human donor with low-grade glioma or glioblastoma, undergoing nonglioma brain surgery, or in good health (not recorded which). Both conserved end residues are part of each CDR3. Each record gives: V gene, J gene, D gene, clone size, CDR3 protein, CDR3 DNA. A D gene is named only where the DNA matches it firmly. Size tells how often a clone was seen (once, few, many) or the class of an expanded clone, and some rows leave it out.

TRBV7-2	TRBJ2-7	TRBD1	NA	CASSFRDSGSYGQYF	TGTGCCAGCAGCTTCCGGGACAGTGGCTCCTACGGGCAGTACTTC
TRBV27	TRBJ1-2	NA	few	CASFSTVSNYGYTF	TGTGCCAGCTTCTCGACGGTTTCTAACTATGGCTACACCTTC
TRBV27	TRBJ2-7	NA	medium-sized	CASSFSRNQREQYF	TGTGCCAGCAGTTTTAGCAGAAACCAAAGGGAGCAGTACTTC
TRBV27	TRBJ1-2	TRBD1	NA	CASGLVVPRTGAYGYTF	TGTGCCAGCGGTTTAGTTGTCCCGAGGACAGGGGCCTATGGCTACACCTTC
TRBV5-1	TRBJ2-7	NA	few	CASSTNPRGGASYEQYF	TGCGCCAGCAGCACCAACCCCAGGGGTGGGGCCTCCTACGAGCAGTACTTC
TRBV7-9	TRBJ2-3	NA	NA	CASSSFLARGRDTQYF	TGTGCCAGCAGCTCGTTCCTAGCGAGAGGGCGGGATACGCAGTATTTT
TRBV6-1	TRBJ1-5	TRBD1	NA	CASSHGQGDQPQHF	TGTGCCAGCAGCCACGGACAGGGAGATCAGCCCCAGCATTTT
TRBV24-1	TRBJ2-1	NA	few	CATSETHYNEQFF	TGTGCCACCAGTGAAACGCACTACAATGAGCAGTTCTTC
TRBV5-1	TRBJ2-7	NA	NA	CASSSTGLAYEQYF	TGCGCCAGCAGCTCAACCGGGCTTGCCTACGAGCAGTACTTC
TRBV28	TRBJ2-3	NA	many	CASSDRDTQYF	TGTGCCAGCAGTGATCGGGATACGCAGTATTTT
TRBV20-1	TRBJ1-5	TRBD1	NA	CSASRDRDRQPQHF	TGCAGTGCTAGCAGAGACAGGGATCGGCAGCCCCAGCATTTT
TRBV27	TRBJ1-5	NA	NA	CASSLSRHLSNRPQHF	TGTGCCAGCAGTTTATCTAGACACCTTAGCAATCGGCCCCAGCATTTT
TRBV3-1	TRBJ2-1	NA	few	CASSQDLIPPYNEQFF	TGTGCCAGCAGCCAAGATCTCATACCACCCTACAATGAGCAGTTCTTC
TRBV27	TRBJ2-7	NA	many	CASSFATSWGEQYF	TGTGCCAGCAGTTTCGCCACGTCCTGGGGTGAGCAGTACTTC
TRBV6-2/TRBV6-3	TRBJ2-2	TRBD1	few	CASSRQGTLTGELFF	TGTGCCAGCAGTCGACAGGGGACCCTCACCGGGGAGCTGTTTTTT
TRBV5-1	TRBJ2-7	NA	NA	CASSLGPGVTYEQYF	TGCGCCAGCAGCTTAGGTCCAGGGGTAACCTACGAGCAGTACTTC
TRBV28	TRBJ2-4	NA	NA	CATREGLAKNIQYF	TGTGCCACCCGAGAGGGGTTAGCCAAAAACATTCAGTACTTC
TRBV7-2	TRBJ1-3	TRBD1	many	CASSLRQGAGTIYF	TGTGCCAGCAGCTTAAGACAGGGTGCCGGCACCATATATTTT